These T cell receptor beta chains were read from a single sample in a study of blood T cells in healthy people across ages. MiXCR, run by TCRdb on the 5' RACE reads, gives a single entry per CDR3 protein. The sample carries 1.5 million to 2 million distinct CDR3 sequences, roughly two fifths recorded once. Sequencing was done on a sample of blood. Receptor source: a human donor in good health. CDR3s include the opening cysteine and the closing phenylalanine or tryptophan. The order of the fields is clone size, V gene, J gene, D gene, CDR3 DNA, CDR3 protein. A D gene is named only where the DNA matches it firmly. Size is omitted from some rows. Given values are once, few, many or a class for expanded clones.

>few|TRBV7-2|TRBJ2-3|NA
TGTGCCAGCAGCTTATCGGCGGCGGGTTCGGATACGCAGTATTTT
CASSLSAAGSDTQYF
>many|TRBV3-1|TRBJ2-7|NA
TGTGCCAGCAGCCAAGGTCGATCCGGGAACGAGCAGTACTTC
CASSQGRSGNEQYF
>NA|TRBV19|TRBJ1-4|NA
TGTGCCAGTAGTATGACGTTGGCGGCAACTAATGAAAAACTGTTTTTT
CASSMTLAATNEKLFF
>NA|TRBV6-6|TRBJ2-3|TRBD2
TGTGCCGGCGCTAGCGGTGGCACAGATACGCAGTATTTT
CAGASGGTDTQYF
>NA|TRBV20-1|TRBJ1-4|NA
TGCAGTGCTAGAGATTGGCGGGGCGTTAATGAAAAACTGTTTTTT
CSARDWRGVNEKLFF
>NA|TRBV19|TRBJ1-5|NA
TGTGCCAGTAGGAATACAGGACGTAGCAATCAGCCCCAGCATTTT
CASRNTGRSNQPQHF
>NA|TRBV27|TRBJ1-4|TRBD1
TGTGCCAGCAGTCATCAGGGGGGGAAAAAACTGTTTTTT
CASSHQGGKKLFF
>NA|TRBV7-8|TRBJ1-1|NA
TGTGCCAGCAGCTTAGTATTGGGCAACGACATGAACACTGAAGCTTTCTTT
CASSLVLGNDMNTEAFF
>NA|TRBV28|TRBJ2-3|NA
TGTGCCAGCAATGGACCCGAGTGGGGCGCAGATACGCAGTATTTT
CASNGPEWGADTQYF
>few|TRBV5-1|TRBJ2-3|NA
TGCGCCAGCAACCCCTCTCCCGGGAACACAGATACGCAGTATTTT
CASNPSPGNTDTQYF
>NA|TRBV14|TRBJ2-1|NA
TGTGCCAGCAGCCAAGGGGTTAATTATTGGAATGAGCAGTTCTTC
CASSQGVNYWNEQFF
>NA|TRBV4-3|TRBJ2-7|NA
TGCGCCAGCAGCCAAGACCCCTGGGCAGGGGAGGAGCAGTACTTC
CASSQDPWAGEEQYF
>NA|TRBV27|TRBJ1-2|NA
TGTGCCAGCACCTCTGGGGCCTCCAAAGGCGGCTACACCTTC
CASTSGASKGGYTF
>NA|TRBV12-3/TRBV12-4|TRBJ2-7|TRBD2
TGTGCCAGCAGTTTGTCCCCGGGGGGTATTGGGTACGAGCAGTACTTC
CASSLSPGGIGYEQYF
>few|TRBV20-1|TRBJ1-6|NA
TGCAGTGCTAGTTTCGGGGTAGCGGGTTCACCCCTCCACTTT
CSASFGVAGSPLHF
>few|TRBV7-2|TRBJ2-2|NA
TGTGCCAGCAGCTTTTCCGGATTCTCCGGGGAGCTGTTTTTT
CASSFSGFSGELFF
>many|TRBV4-2|TRBJ1-1|NA
TGTGCCAGCACCCCGGACCTAACTGGGGGCACTGAAGCTTTCTTT
CASTPDLTGGTEAFF
>once|TRBV24-1|TRBJ2-1|TRBD2
TGTGCCACCAGTGATCCTGGACTAGCTGGCTATGAGCAGTTCTTC
CATSDPGLAGYEQFF
>few|TRBV7-9|TRBJ2-7|NA
TGTGCCAGCAGCTTGGATGTTCGGGCGGGATACGGCGAGCAGTACTTC
CASSLDVRAGYGEQYF
>many|TRBV7-2|TRBJ2-2|NA
TGTGCCAGCAGCTCGTCCATAGGGGGTACCGGGGAGCTGTTTTTT
CASSSSIGGTGELFF
>NA|TRBV20-1|TRBJ2-5|NA
TGCAGTGCTCCTAAGGGCGCACGGAAAGAGACCCAGTACTTC
CSAPKGARKETQYF
>NA|TRBV7-9|TRBJ2-4|NA
TGTGCCAGCAGCTTCCCCAGGGATGACAAAAACATTCAGTACTTC
CASSFPRDDKNIQYF
>few|TRBV29-1|TRBJ1-2|TRBD1
TGCAGCGTCCCAACAGGGGGGACAGCCTATGGCTACACCTTC
CSVPTGGTAYGYTF
>few|TRBV30|TRBJ1-5|NA
TGTGCCTGGCACCAGGACGCCAATCAGCCCCAGCATTTT
CAWHQDANQPQHF
>NA|TRBV7-2|TRBJ2-1|TRBD1
TGTGCCAGCAGCTTACGATCGGGACAGGTTTACAATGAGCAGTTCTTC
CASSLRSGQVYNEQFF
>few|TRBV6-1|TRBJ2-7|NA
TGTGCCAGCATTGGCCAGGGGAACGAGCAGTACTTC
CASIGQGNEQYF
>NA|TRBV12-5|TRBJ1-1|NA
TGTGCTAGTGGTTTGGAGATGAACACTGAAGCTTTCTTT
CASGLEMNTEAFF